The next 11 T cell receptor beta chains were all read from a single sample in a study of identical twins. One entry per CDR3 protein, called by TCRdb with MiXCR from the 5' RACE reads. The table lists 650,000 to 750,000 distinct CDR3 sequences, around 20% of them singletons, with 4% to 5.5% in the top ten. These data also featured in a second study, about T cells expressing NK-cell markers.

Sequencing used PBMCs. These receptors all come from a woman younger than 35 in good health.

The chain is built from TRBV12-3 or TRBV12-4 and TRBJ2-3; 13 bases agree with TRBD2. The CDR3 contains 16 residues. Losses at the gene ends were 1 base for V and 5 bases for J; bases not matched to a gene: 3. CDR3 sequence reads: CASSLGLAGGVDTQYF. The CDR3 nucleotides are TGTGCCAGCAGTTTAGGACTAGCGGGAGGTGTAGATACGCAGTATTTT.

The rearrangement links TRBV20-1 to TRBJ2-5; 10 nucleotides align to TRBD2. J lost 4 bases, V lost 8 bases, and 7 bases had no gene match. The V gene's germline CDR1 is DFQATT and CDR2 SNEGSKA (reference sequence). This CDR3 region has 13 residues. The CDR3 DNA sequence: TGCAGTCCCAAGCGGGGGGGAGGAGAGACCCAGTACTTC. Amino acid sequence: CSPKRGGGETQYF.

This clonotype was detected only a few times. This rearrangement joins TRBV5-1 to TRBJ1-1; no reliable D call. CDR1 and CDR2 from the germline V gene are SGHRS and YFSETQ. The CDR3 spans 14 residues. V dropped 0 bases and J dropped 4 bases, with 10 bases sitting between them. This CDR3 is CASSLESTRTEAFF. The CDR3, as DNA: TGCGCCAGCAGCTTGGAGTCTACGCGCACTGAAGCTTTCTTT.

This clonotype was seen many times. CDR3 amino acids: CSVDAGNTDTQYF. CDR3 bases: TGCAGCGTTGATGCAGGGAACACAGATACGCAGTATTTT. The V call is TRBV29-1, the J call TRBJ2-3; tentatively, D is TRBD1 (5 bases). This CDR3 spans 13 amino acids. Germline V gene data show CDR1 as SQVTM and CDR2 as ANQGSEA. With 3 bases removed from V and 2 bases from J, the gap between germline ends came to 9 bases.

The chain couples TRBV3-1 to TRBJ2-5; D tentatively reads TRBD1 or TRBD2 (5 bases each). Trimming took off 2 bases at V and 5 bases at J, with 12 bases between the two ends. This CDR3 is built from 14 residues. Germline lookup yields CDR1 LGHDT and CDR2 YNNKEL (reference sequence). The CDR3 sequence: CASSQRDLPETQYF. The CDR3 DNA reads as TGTGCCAGCAGCCAAAGGGACCTACCGGAGACCCAGTACTTC.

The chain couples TRBV12-3 or TRBV12-4 to TRBJ2-1, with 7 nucleotides matching TRBD2. This CDR3 is 17 amino acids long. V lost 2 bases, J lost 8 bases, and 15 bases stayed unmatched. As DNA, the CDR3 is TGTGCCAGCAGTTTACACGGGGGGAGGCCGCGAAGCGATGAGCAGTTCTTC. Its protein product is CASSLHGGRPRSDEQFF.

This rearrangement joins TRBV20-1 to TRBJ2-5; 7 bases agree with TRBD2. Germline V gene lookup returns CDR1 DFQATT and CDR2 SNEGSKA (reference sequence). This CDR3 is built from 14 residues. The trim removed 3 bases at V and 5 bases at J, leaving 9 bases unmatched. The CDR3 DNA is TGCAGTGCTAGGGGGCGGGAGCCCCGTGAGACCCAGTACTTC. This encodes CSARGREPRETQYF.

This clonotype was seen a few times. The V gene is TRBV5-1, the J gene TRBJ1-2; 7 positions match TRBD1. Germline trimming cut 5 bases from V and 3 bases from J; bases unmatched to any gene: 7. This CDR3 is 14 amino acids long. The germline V gene has CDR1 SGHRS and CDR2 YFSETQ. Written as DNA, the CDR3 is TGCGCCAGCAGGCCGACAGGGAACGACTATGGCTACACCTTC. It encodes CASRPTGNDYGYTF.

This clonotype was observed once. The V gene is TRBV6-1, the J gene TRBJ2-5, with TRBD2 matching 16 bases. Germline loops: CDR1 MNHNS, CDR2 SASEGT. The length of the CDR3 is 15 residues. With 7 bases clipped from V and 5 bases from J, the junction kept 4 bases outside the gene matches. The DNA of the CDR3 is TGTGCCAGCATTGGGACTAGCGGGAGGGCGGAGACCCAGTACTTC. It yields the protein CASIGTSGRAETQYF.

This clonotype was detected only a few times. The chain is built from TRBV19 and TRBJ2-3, with a tentative D call TRBD2 (5 bases). The germline V and J ends were trimmed by 5 bases and 4 bases, with 16 bases remaining between them. The CDR3 is 15 residues long. Germline CDR1 and CDR2: LNHDA and SQIVND (reference sequence). CDR3: CASSPLASRADTQYF. The CDR3 coding sequence is TGTGCCAGTAGTCCTCTAGCTTCGAGGGCAGATACGCAGTATTTT. Using reference TRBV19 and TRBJ2-3 for the parts outside the CDR3, the full variable domain is DGGITQSPKYLFRKEGQNVTLSCEQNLNHDAMYWYRQDPGQGLRLIYYSQIVNDFQKGDIAEGYSVSREKKESFPLTVTSAQKNPTAFYLCASSPLASRADTQYFGPGTRLTVL.

In its sample, this clonotype was seen a few times. V gene TRBV20-1 combines with J gene TRBJ1-5, with D possibly being TRBD1 (6 bases). Trimming shortened V by 2 bases and J by 3 bases, and 14 bases separated the two germline ends. Germline CDR1 is DFQATT and CDR2 is SNEGSKA (reference sequence). This CDR3 contains 15 residues. The CDR3 coding sequence is TGCAGTGCTAGAAAAAGGGGGGCTACCAATCAGCCCCAGCATTTT. This translates into CSARKRGATNQPQHF.